A selection of T cell receptor beta chains follows, all from one sample in a study of blood T cell repertoires in COVID-19. Generated by immunoSEQ multiplex PCR, the TCRdb table keeps only in-frame clones and is missing some. The table has about 64,000 clones, 82% seen once; the top ten hold approximately 12%. Sample: peripheral blood. The receptors here all came from a human donor in a cohort sampled during active COVID-19. The CDR3 runs from the conserved cysteine through the conserved F or W. Fields, in order: D gene, J gene, V gene, CDR3 DNA, CDR3 protein. A D gene is named only where the DNA matches it firmly.

. | TRBJ1-1 | TRBV19 | TGTGCCAGTAGTCAGGGGATAAACACTGAAGCTTTCTTT | CASSQGINTEAFF
. | TRBJ1-1 | TRBV11-2 | TGTGCCAGCAGTTATCACGTAGACACTGAAGCTTTCTTT | CASSYHVDTEAFF
. | TRBJ2-3 | TRBV27 | TGTGCCAGCAGACGGGGGGCCTTAGATACGCAGTATTTT | CASRRGALDTQYF
TRBD1 | TRBJ2-3 | TRBV10-3 | TGTGCCATTAGAGACAGGGGCACAGATACGCAGTATTTT | CAIRDRGTDTQYF
. | TRBJ2-2 | TRBV9 | TGTGCCAGCAGCGTAGAGGGACACGGGAACACCGGGGAGCTGTTTTTT | CASSVEGHGNTGELFF
TRBD1 | TRBJ2-7 | TRBV19 | TGTGCCACTGGGGACAGGGCCTACGAGCAGTACTTC | CATGDRAYEQYF
TRBD1 | TRBJ2-1 | TRBV10-1 | TGCGCCAGCAGTGAGCCCAGGGGGAGCTCCTACAATGAGCAGTTCTTC | CASSEPRGSSYNEQFF
. | TRBJ2-7 | TRBV18 | TGTGCCAGCTCACAGGCCAGCGACGAGCAGTACTTC | CASSQASDEQYF
. | TRBJ2-6 | TRBV19 | TGTGCCAGTAGAGAAGGGGTCGGGGCCAACGTCCTGACTTTC | CASREGVGANVLTF
. | TRBJ1-6 | TRBV7-2 | TGTGCCAGCAGCCTCAGCTCCTATAATTCACCCCTCCACTTT | CASSLSSYNSPLHF
TRBD1 | TRBJ2-1 | TRBV4-2 | TGTGCCAGCAGCCAAACGGTCAGACAGGGTACAAGGAATGAGCAGTTCTTC | CASSQTVRQGTRNEQFF
. | TRBJ1-6 | TRBV28 | TGTGCCAGCAGTTTAGGGCCCGTGGACCTCCACTTT | CASSLGPVDLHF